A single sample gave rise to the 8 T cell receptor beta chains below, sequenced in a study of T cell changes during pregnancy in multiple sclerosis. Libraries were prepared by immunoSEQ multiplex PCR; TCRdb keeps only in-frame clonotypes and omits some of them. The profile shows 41,000 or so clones, 85% to 95% of them singletons. The sample here was CD8+ T cells from peripheral blood mononuclear cells, taken in the third trimester of pregnancy. Receptors were obtained from a female donor with multiple sclerosis, enrolled in a pregnancy study.

The chain combines TRBV6-5 with TRBJ2-1; 7 bases align to TRBD1. The trim removed 6 bases at V and 8 bases at J, leaving 10 bases unmatched. CDR3 size: 14 residues. Germline CDR1 reads MNHEY; CDR2 reads SVGAGI. The chain's CDR3 is CASSPDQGVDEQFF. The CDR3 DNA follows: TGTGCCAGCAGCCCAGACCAGGGGGTCGATGAGCAGTTCTTC.

This sequence joins TRBV28 and TRBJ1-2; tentative D call: TRBD1 (5 bases). Germline-derived CDR1 and CDR2 are MDHEN and SYDVKM. The CDR3 spans 14 residues. The germline V and J ends were trimmed by 5 bases and 1 base, with 11 bases remaining between them. Here the CDR3 reads CASSPDTYNYGYTF. The CDR3 nucleotides read TGTGCCAGCAGTCCGGACACCTATAACTATGGCTACACCTTC.

The J gene is TRBJ1-4, the V gene TRBV28; 7 bases map to TRBD1. CDR1 is MDHEN, CDR2 SYDVKM, per germline. The CDR3 extends over 21 amino acids. J gave up 2 bases and V 4 bases, and 22 bases lay outside the gene matches. In DNA, the CDR3 is TGTGCCAGCAGTTCGGTAGGGGGCGCGAGTAGTCCGCCCCCTACTAATGAAAAACTGTTTTTT. Amino acids: CASSSVGGASSPPPTNEKLFF.

The chain joins TRBV6-5 to TRBJ1-2, with D possibly TRBD1 on 6 matching bases. Germline CDR1 reads MNHEY; CDR2 reads SVGAGI. The CDR3 is 15 residues long. The V end lost 5 bases, the J end lost 3 bases, and 16 bases lay between the germline ends. For the CDR3, the DNA is TGTGCCAGCAGTCCTTCCCCAGGGGTTGACTATGGCTACACCTTC. Translation: CASSPSPGVDYGYTF.

This chain joins TRBV7-3 and TRBJ2-3; no reliable D call. Germline CDR1 SGHTA, CDR2 FQGTGA. The CDR3 length is 13 residues. Trimming left V 1 base short and J 4 bases short, with 6 bases between. This chain's CDR3 is CASSLKRADTQYF. The CDR3 DNA reads as TGTGCCAGCAGCTTAAAACGGGCAGATACGCAGTATTTT.

This clone occurred a few times. This CDR3 is also generated by other DNA sequences in the sample. The V call is TRBV19, the J call TRBJ1-5; tentatively, D is TRBD1 (6 bases). Trimming cost V 3 bases and J 3 bases, with 9 bases left between them. The CDR3 consists of 14 residues. Germline-derived CDR1 and CDR2 are LNHDA and SQIVND (reference sequence). CDR3 amino acids: CASSIRDTNQPQHF. CDR3 in DNA: TGTGCCAGTAGTATTCGGGACACCAATCAGCCCCAGCATTTT.

V usage is TRBV5-1 and J usage is TRBJ2-7, with TRBD1 matching over 12 bases. The germline V gene encodes CDR1 SGHRS and CDR2 YFSETQ. This CDR3 has 14 residues. Trimming at V came to 5 bases and at J to 4 bases, leaving 4 bases not matched to a gene. The CDR3, as DNA: TGCGCCAGCAGAGGGACAGGGGGCAGTTACGAGCAGTACTTC. Its protein product is CASRGTGGSYEQYF.

The rearrangement uses TRBV13 and TRBJ2-3, with TRBD1 as a possible D gene (5 bases). Per the germline V gene, CDR1 is PRHDT and CDR2 is FYEKMQ (reference sequence). Deletions cut 0 bases from V and 2 bases from J, with 15 bases between. The CDR3 totals 17 residues. CDR3 residues: CASSLGGLGAFTDTQYF. In nucleotides, the CDR3 is TGTGCCAGCAGCTTAGGCGGTTTAGGGGCGTTCACAGATACGCAGTATTTT. Full variable domain (outside the CDR3, taken from reference TRBV13 and TRBJ2-3): AAGVIQSPRHLIKEKRETATLKCYPIPRHDTVYWYQQGPGQDPQFLISFYEKMQSDKGSIPDRFSAQQFSDYHSELNMSSLELGDSALYFCASSLGGLGAFTDTQYFGPGTRLTVL.